A single sample gave rise to the 31 T cell receptor beta chains below, sequenced in a study of control samples from healthy donors and cancer patients. The protocol was immunoSEQ multiplex PCR, while the TCRdb copy is restricted to in-frame clones and leaves out a portion. Here the sample spans some 120,000 clones, around nine tenths being singletons. The material sequenced was blood. These receptors were collected from a man under 40 in good health.

A few counts support this clone. The chain uses TRBV14 and TRBJ1-6; TRBD1 matches at 7 bases. V gave up 4 bases and J gave up 5 bases; unmatched junction bases: 5. The CDR3 extends over 15 amino acids. The germline V gene has CDR1 SGHDN and CDR2 FVKESK. CDR3 in amino acids: CASSRGTVNNSPLHF. In DNA form, the CDR3 reads TGTGCCAGCAGCCGTGGGACAGTGAATAATTCACCCCTCCACTTT.

This sequence joins TRBV5-8 and TRBJ1-5; perhaps TRBD1 as D (5 bases). V was pared by 3 bases and J by 0 bases, with 10 bases between. The CDR3 has 15 residues. Germline CDR1 reads SGHTS; CDR2 reads YDEGEE. CDR3 in DNA: TGTGCCAGCAGCTCCGGCGGGGGTAGCAATCAGCCCCAGCATTTT. Translation: CASSSGGGSNQPQHF.

This chain uses TRBV11-2 with TRBJ1-6; the D is unclear. In germline, CDR1 is SGHAT, CDR2 FQNNGV. This CDR3 region has 13 residues. The V gene lost 2 bases and the J gene lost 7 bases, with 6 bases spanning the gap. The CDR3 DNA is TGTGCCAGCAGCTTAATTCGGAATTCACCCCTCCACTTT. Protein product: CASSLIRNSPLHF.

The genes are TRBV7-2 and TRBJ2-3, with 15 nucleotides matching TRBD2. The junction had 3 bases not matched to a gene; V was cut back by 3 bases and J by 5 bases. Germline CDR1 SGHTA, CDR2 FQGNSA. The CDR3 is 16 residues long. The CDR3 reads CASSFGLAGGKDTQYF. CDR3 DNA: TGTGCCAGCAGCTTTGGACTAGCGGGGGGGAAAGATACGCAGTATTTT.

The chain is built from TRBV2 and TRBJ2-3, with 9 bases fitting TRBD1. The CDR3 extends over 15 amino acids. Germline CDR1 reads SNHLY; CDR2 reads FYNNEI. V lost 4 bases and J lost 6; bases outside the gene matches: 8. The CDR3 DNA sequence: TGTGCCAGCAGTGCACAGGGGGCTGAAGCCGATACGCAGTATTTT. Protein: CASSAQGAEADTQYF. Looking up the rest from reference TRBV2 and TRBJ2-3 gives the full variable domain: EPEVTQTPSHQVTQMGQEVILRCVPISNHLYFYWYRQILGQKVEFLVSFYNNEISEKSEIFDDQFSVERPDGSNFTLKIRSTKLEDSAMYFCASSAQGAEADTQYFGPGTRLTVL.

The chain links TRBV10-2 to TRBJ1-2; a weak D match, TRBD1 (6 bases). The CDR3 runs to 16 residues. The V end was cut by 8 bases, the J end by 8 bases, with 27 bases between. Germline loops: CDR1 WSHSY, CDR2 SAAADI. The CDR3 nucleotides are TGCGCCAGCGCCCAAACCAGGGGATTGAGCTCGGGCGGCTACACCTTC. Translated: CASAQTRGLSSGGYTF.

The chain couples TRBV19 to TRBJ2-1, with TRBD1 as a possible D gene (6 bases). V was clipped by 1 base and J by 6 bases, with 16 bases between them. Germline CDR1 and CDR2: LNHDA and SQIVND (reference sequence). CDR3 length: 16 residues. The CDR3 sequence is CASSIGWGRSVNEQFF. The CDR3 bases are TGTGCCAGTAGTATAGGTTGGGGGCGCTCTGTCAATGAGCAGTTCTTC.

The chain links TRBV19 to TRBJ2-1, with TRBD2 identical over 7 bases. J was trimmed by 4 bases and V by 3 bases; bases with no gene match: 3. Germline V gives CDR1 LNHDA, CDR2 SQIVND (reference sequence). The length of the CDR3 is 14 residues. CDR3 DNA: TGTGCCAGTAGTATTGGGGAGGGATACAATGAGCAGTTCTTC. The encoded protein is CASSIGEGYNEQFF.

This chain joins TRBV2 and TRBJ1-1; D is undetermined. Trimming removed 4 bases from V and 0 bases from J, with 12 bases in between. This CDR3 has 15 amino acids. Germline values: CDR1 SNHLY, CDR2 FYNNEI. This CDR3 is CASSVGRQMNTEAFF. Written as DNA, the CDR3 is TGTGCCAGCAGTGTCGGACGGCAGATGAACACTGAAGCTTTCTTT.

This clone was observed at least ten times. Within the sample, other DNA sequences also encode this same CDR3. The genes are TRBV18 and TRBJ1-1, with D unresolved. Per the germline V gene, CDR1 is KGHSH and CDR2 is LQKENI. Trimming took 3 bases from V and 0 from J, leaving 2 bases between them. There are 12 residues in the CDR3. CDR3 amino acids: CASSPMNTEAFF. The DNA of the CDR3 is TGTGCCAGCTCACCGATGAACACTGAAGCTTTCTTT.

The table lists this clone with a count of one. The chain carries TRBV3-1 (or the pseudogene TRBV3-2) and TRBJ1-2; TRBD1 matches 10 bases. The CDR3 is 14 amino acids. V shed 3 bases, J shed 5 bases, and the junction held 3 bases outside the gene matches. Germline V gene sequence: CDR1 LGHDT, CDR2 YNNKEL (reference sequence). CDR3 sequence (DNA): TGTGCCAGCAGCCATCCGGACAGGGGGTATGGCTACACCTTC. As protein: CASSHPDRGYGYTF.

The genes are TRBV18 and TRBJ1-1, with D unresolved. With 2 bases removed from V and 6 bases from J, the gap between germline ends came to 13 bases. Per germline, CDR1 KGHSH and CDR2 LQKENI. CDR3 length: 14 amino acids. In DNA, the CDR3 is TGTGCCAGCTCACCAGAAATTGCGTTCGCTGAAGCTTTCTTT. Translated: CASSPEIAFAEAFF.

The V and J genes are TRBV7-8 and TRBJ1-2; the D is unclear. In germline, CDR1 is SGHVS, CDR2 FQNEAQ. Trimming left V 1 base short and J 4 bases short, with 13 bases between. The CDR3 is 15 amino acids. This CDR3 reads CASSLEENVSYGYTF. The CDR3 region has the DNA TGTGCCAGCAGCTTAGAAGAGAACGTTTCCTATGGCTACACCTTC.

The CDR3 loop reads CASSRADTQYF. In nucleotides, the CDR3 is TGTGCCAGCAGTCGAGCAGATACGCAGTATTTT. V is TRBV25-1 and J is TRBJ2-3; no firm D call. Germline lookup yields CDR1 MGHDK and CDR2 SYGVNS. Trimming took 5 bases from V and 4 from J, leaving 4 bases between them. The CDR3 runs 11 residues.

V is TRBV7-8 and J is TRBJ1-1; 7 bases are a match to TRBD1. The germline V gene has CDR1 SGHVS and CDR2 FQNEAQ. After removal of 4 bases from V and 1 base from J, the junction contained 3 bases not matched to a gene. The CDR3 covers 14 residues. CDR3 nucleotide sequence: TGTGCCAGCAGCTCCAGGGGGAGGAACACTGAAGCTTTCTTT. Amino acid sequence: CASSSRGRNTEAFF. The variable domain in full, with the rest retrieved from reference TRBV7-8 and TRBJ1-1, is GAGVSQSPRYKVAKRGQDVALRCDPISGHVSLFWYQQALGQGPEFLTYFQNEAQLDKSGLPSDRFFAERPEGSVSTLKIQRTQQEDSAVYLCASSSRGRNTEAFFGQGTRLTVV.

CDR3 region: CASSAPGQGINQPQHF. In nucleotides, the CDR3 is TGTGCCAGCAGCGCCCCGGGACAGGGGATCAATCAGCCCCAGCATTTT. V gene TRBV5-8 combines with J gene TRBJ1-5; 10 nucleotides agree with TRBD1. Germline values: CDR1 SGHTS, CDR2 YDEGEE. The ends lost 4 bases at V and 3 bases at J; junction bases unmatched: 7. CDR3 length: 16 amino acids.

In regard to this clone: This CDR3 is also generated by other DNA sequences in the sample. The chain combines TRBV7-8 with TRBJ1-5, with TRBD1 identical over 7 bases. CDR1 is SGHVS and CDR2 is FQNEAQ in the germline V gene. The CDR3 runs 16 residues. J lost 2 bases, V lost 0 bases, and 4 bases had no gene match. The CDR3 reads CASSLAGGAGNQPQHF. CDR3 in DNA: TGTGCCAGCAGCTTAGCAGGGGGCGCGGGCAATCAGCCCCAGCATTTT.

The CDR3 is CASGRRGNGYTF. DNA of the CDR3: TGTGCCAGCGGTCGCAGGGGCAATGGCTACACCTTC. The chain employs TRBV6-4 and TRBJ1-2; tentatively, D is TRBD1 (6 bases). V dropped 8 bases and J dropped 6 bases, with 13 bases sitting between them. This CDR3 is 12 amino acids long. Looked up from germline, CDR1 is MRHNA and CDR2 is SNTAGT.

This clone was found once. The V gene is TRBV6-2 or TRBV6-3, the J gene TRBJ1-5; TRBD1 might be the D (6 bases). The CDR3 covers 15 residues. Germline values: CDR1 MNHEY, CDR2 SVGEGT. Trimming stripped 2 bases from V and 5 bases from J, with 13 bases between. In DNA, the CDR3 is TGTGCCAGCAGTTACCCTCTCGACAGGTATCAGCCCCAGCATTTT. The encoded protein is CASSYPLDRYQPQHF.

The chain recombines TRBV7-2 with TRBJ1-5; 7 bases are a match to TRBD1. Trimming at V came to 4 bases and at J to 1 base, leaving 4 bases not matched to a gene. CDR1 is SGHTA, CDR2 FQGNSA, per germline. This CDR3 comprises 15 residues. CDR3 bases: TGTGCCAGCAGCTGGGCGACAGGGAGCAATCAGCCCCAGCATTTT. It codes for CASSWATGSNQPQHF.

V and J are TRBV30 and TRBJ1-2, with D tentatively TRBD1 (5 bases). V was shortened by 2 bases and J by 8 bases, with 9 bases between the two germline ends. Germline loops: CDR1 GTSNPN, CDR2 SVGIG (reference sequence). There are 11 residues in the CDR3. The CDR3 loop reads CAWSRGGGYTF. CDR3 in DNA: TGTGCCTGGAGTAGGGGAGGCGGCTACACCTTC.

The chain recombines TRBV6-4 with TRBJ1-2; TRBD1 aligns across 9 bases. Trimming at V came to 0 bases and at J to 6 bases, leaving 2 bases not matched to a gene. The V gene's germline CDR1 is MRHNA and CDR2 SNTAGT. This CDR3 has 14 amino acids. The CDR3 nucleotides read TGTGCCAGCAGTGACTCAGGGACAGGGAATGGCTACACCTTC. Translated: CASSDSGTGNGYTF.

This clone was counted a single time. V and J are TRBV7-3 and TRBJ2-2; D is perhaps TRBD1 or TRBD2 (5 bases each). Germline CDR1 and CDR2: SGHTA and FQGTGA. The V end was cut by 0 bases, the J end by 0 bases, with 11 bases between. The CDR3 contains 17 residues. CDR3 sequence (DNA): TGTGCCAGCAGCTTAACGGGGGACGGCCCGAACACCGGGGAGCTGTTTTTT. It codes for CASSLTGDGPNTGELFF.

This rearrangement joins TRBV6-5 to TRBJ1-4; 8 positions agree with TRBD1. Germline V gene data show CDR1 as MNHEY and CDR2 as SVGAGI. The J segment lost 5 bases and the V segment lost 7 bases, leaving 6 bases of the junction unmatched. This CDR3 has 14 residues. The CDR3 reads CASMTGEENEKLFF. DNA for the CDR3: TGTGCCAGCATGACAGGGGAGGAGAATGAAAAACTGTTTTTT.

The V call is TRBV10-2, the J call TRBJ2-1; D unclear. The CDR3 length is 13 residues. The germline V and J ends were trimmed by 0 bases and 10 bases, with 10 bases remaining between them. CDR1 is WSHSY, CDR2 SAAADI, per germline. The CDR3 DNA reads TGCGCCAGCAGTGAGTCAGCTCTTAGAGAGCAGTTCTTC. This codes for CASSESALREQFF.

The V call is TRBV3-1 (or the pseudogene TRBV3-2), the J call TRBJ2-6; D unresolved. CDR1 is LGHDT, CDR2 YNNKEL, per germline (reference sequence). V lost 4 bases, J lost 5 bases, and 21 bases lay in between. CDR3 length: 18 amino acids. The CDR3 loop reads CASSPLWQGLRRANVLTF. CDR3 DNA sequence: TGTGCCAGCAGCCCCTTGTGGCAAGGCCTGAGAAGGGCCAACGTCCTGACTTTC.

This chain links TRBV5-5 with TRBJ1-2, with no clear D. V lost 0 bases and J 4 bases, leaving 13 bases between the germline ends. Germline CDR1 is SGHKS and CDR2 is YYEKEE (reference sequence). The CDR3 spans 15 residues. The CDR3 loop is CASSLEGLGSYGYTF. CDR3 nucleotide sequence: TGTGCCAGCAGCTTGGAAGGGCTTGGAAGCTATGGCTACACCTTC.

The chain joins TRBV29-1 to TRBJ2-2; D may be TRBD2 (6 bases). Deletions cut 6 bases from V and 4 bases from J, with 12 bases between. Germline lookup yields CDR1 SQVTM and CDR2 ANQGSEA. CDR3 size: 13 residues. CDR3 nucleotide sequence: TGCAGCGTGTCCCCCGGGAGCACCGGGGAGCTGTTTTTT. It codes for CSVSPGSTGELFF.

V usage is TRBV7-9 and J usage is TRBJ2-6; D gene uncertain. Germline values: CDR1 SEHNR, CDR2 FQNEAQ (reference sequence). The CDR3 is 13 amino acids. V gave up 1 base and J gave up 9 bases, with 7 bases separating them. This chain's CDR3 is CASSLGLGNVLTF. CDR3 nucleotides: TGTGCCAGCAGCTTAGGACTGGGCAACGTCCTGACTTTC.

The rearrangement links TRBV4-1 to TRBJ2-5; D gene ambiguous. Trimming left V 1 base short and J 5 bases short, with 17 bases between. There are 16 residues in the CDR3. Germline assignment: CDR1 MGHRA and CDR2 YSYEKL. The DNA for the CDR3 is TGCGCCAGCAGCCAAGTAAGAGGCATGCGGCTGGAGACCCAGTACTTC. This translates into CASSQVRGMRLETQYF.

This chain links TRBV6-5 with TRBJ1-1, with D tentatively TRBD1 (6 bases). The CDR3 contains 13 residues. Trimming cost V 4 bases and J 1 base, with 7 bases left between them. The germline CDR1 and CDR2 sequences are MNHEY and SVGAGI. The CDR3 reads CASSSRGNTEAFF. The CDR3 DNA sequence: TGTGCCAGCAGTTCCAGGGGGAACACTGAAGCTTTCTTT.